This T cell receptor (beta chain) was obtained from a study of blood T cell repertoires in COVID-19. Study-wide context: Samples of COVID-19 (acute and convalescent) were obtained from the United States, Italy and Spain. PBMCs, B-cell-depleted T cells, or T cells were the source of the cDNA or gDNA that made up the material.

Enrolment of Seattle patients took place during active infection, and they were followed longitudinally. Looked up from germline, CDR1 is SGHTA and CDR2 is FQGNSA. V was cut by 2 bases and J by 0 bases, with 6 bases left in between. This CDR3 is built from 14 residues. In the study's own analysis: Amplification of reference gene primers was used by the study to estimate nucleated cell counts. Method: immunoSEQ multiplex PCR; TCRdb's copy keeps in-frame clones and lacks some. The DNA was the basis for D and trimming; V, J and clone size are from that table. Of approximately 290,000 clones in the sample, around 85% are singletons; the top ten hold 0.87%.

The sequence derives from a human donor with COVID-19, enrolled during active disease. The donor label of this sample is uncertain. The sequencing sample was made of peripheral blood. The chain has TRBV7-2 and TRBJ2-3; no clear D. CDR3 loop: CASSLQTSTDTQYF. CDR3 DNA sequence: TGTGCCAGCAGCTTACAGACTAGCACAGATACGCAGTATTTT.